Given below is one TCR beta chain in context. The data derive from a study of blood T cell repertoires in COVID-19. At the level of the study: COVID-19 samples collected from the United States, Italy and Spain covered acute and convalescent phases. T cells, B-cell-depleted T cells, or PBMCs supplied cDNA or gDNA.

Only in-frame clones appear in the TCRdb table, and some are missing; sequencing was by immunoSEQ multiplex PCR. The table has approximately 100,000 clones, 75% to 90% seen once. The V and J ends lost 6 bases and 10 bases, in that order; junction bases with no gene match: 8. The CDR3 extends over 14 amino acids. Germline lookup yields CDR1 SNHLY and CDR2 FYNNEI. The chain employs TRBV2 and TRBJ2-3; 12 bases line up with TRBD2. The clonotype comes from a man aged 55 to 70 with acute or convalescent COVID-19. What was sequenced was peripheral blood. Here the CDR3 reads CASRGLAGTSAQYF. The DNA for the CDR3 is TGTGCCAGCAGGGGACTAGCGGGTACGAGCGCGCAGTATTTT.